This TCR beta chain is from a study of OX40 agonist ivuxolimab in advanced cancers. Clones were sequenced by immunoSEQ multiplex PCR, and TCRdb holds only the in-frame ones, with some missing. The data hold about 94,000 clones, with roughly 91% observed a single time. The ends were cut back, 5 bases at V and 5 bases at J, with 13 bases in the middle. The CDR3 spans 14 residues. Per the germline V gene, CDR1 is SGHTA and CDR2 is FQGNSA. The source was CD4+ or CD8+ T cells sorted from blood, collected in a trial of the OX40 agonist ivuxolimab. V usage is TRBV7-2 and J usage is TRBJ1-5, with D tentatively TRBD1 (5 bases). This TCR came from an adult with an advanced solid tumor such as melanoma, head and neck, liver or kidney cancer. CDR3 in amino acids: CASSDASGDQPQHF. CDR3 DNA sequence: TGTGCCAGCAGCGATGCATCGGGGGATCAGCCCCAGCATTTT.